Detailed here is one T cell receptor beta chain. This CDR3 has 15 amino acids. V trimming: 4 bases; J trimming: 3 bases; junction bases outside the gene matches: 8. Germline values: CDR1 SGHRS, CDR2 YFSETQ. This entry is derived from a study of T cells after yellow fever vaccination. For the study at large: Any fraction with a low cell number was prepared using SMART-Seq v4 Ultra Low Input.

One entry per CDR3 protein results from TCRdb running MiXCR on the 5' RACE reads. Of a few hundred thousand distinct CDR3 sequences in the sample, over 3.5% were seen once. This clonotype originated in a man younger than 35 who received the YFV17D yellow fever vaccine. The chain combines TRBV5-1 with TRBJ2-7, with 9 nucleotides matching TRBD1. This specimen was PBMCs, taken 15 days after the yellow fever booster vaccination. CDR3 amino acids: CASSPRDREGYEQYF. The CDR3 bases are TGCGCCAGCAGCCCCCGGGACAGGGAGGGCTACGAGCAGTACTTC. The variable domain in full, with the rest retrieved from reference TRBV5-1 and TRBJ2-7, is KAGVTQTPRYLIKTRGQQVTLSCSPISGHRSVSWYQQTPGQGLQFLFEYFSETQRNKGNFPGRFSGRQFSNSRSEMNVSTLELGDSALYLCASSPRDREGYEQYFGPGTRLTVT.